The 23 T cell receptor beta chains below come from one sample, sequenced in a study of cytomegalovirus exposure and HLA in healthy donors. PCR involved 60 Vbeta and 13 Jbeta primers. TCRdb's table, derived via immunoSEQ multiplex PCR, lists solely in-frame clones and lacks some. The sample records around 280,000 clones, around nine tenths being singletons. What was sequenced was PBMCs. These receptors came from a woman under 30 in good health and CMV-seronegative.

The chain joins TRBV4-1 to TRBJ1-2; no firm D call. This CDR3 has 16 residues. V dropped 3 bases and J dropped 3 bases, with 17 bases sitting between them. Germline V gene sequence: CDR1 MGHRA, CDR2 YSYEKL. The CDR3 sequence: CASSQRPYDLDYGYTF. The CDR3 nucleotides read TGCGCCAGCAGCCAGCGACCTTATGATCTAGACTATGGCTACACCTTC.

The genes are TRBV4-1 and TRBJ2-2, with D possibly TRBD1 on 6 matching bases. The V end lost 3 bases, the J end lost 0 bases, and 17 bases lay between the germline ends. CDR3 size: 18 residues. In germline, CDR1 is MGHRA, CDR2 YSYEKL. The CDR3 spells CASSQRSTGTTNTGELFF. In DNA, the CDR3 is TGCGCCAGCAGCCAGAGATCGACAGGCACCACGAACACCGGGGAGCTGTTTTTT.

The chain carries TRBV7-6 and TRBJ1-6, with 7 bases matching TRBD1. V was clipped by 3 bases and J by 0 bases; unmatched bases: 8. The CDR3 consists of 18 residues. Germline CDR1 SGHVS, CDR2 FNYEAQ. The CDR3: CASSLEKGASSYNSPLHF. The CDR3 DNA is TGTGCCAGCAGCTTGGAAAAGGGGGCCAGCTCCTATAATTCACCCCTCCACTTT.

This clone was seen only once. The chain links TRBV5-1 to TRBJ1-1; TRBD1 matches 8 bases. V shed 0 bases and J 6 bases; nucleotides not matched to a gene: 10. From germline, CDR1 is SGHRS and CDR2 YFSETQ. CDR3 length: 16 residues. CDR3 residues: CASSLVGGQGGAEAFF. In DNA form, the CDR3 reads TGCGCCAGCAGCTTGGTGGGTGGACAGGGCGGCGCTGAAGCTTTCTTT.

Turning to this clone: The sample carries other DNA sequences with the same CDR3. CDR3 in amino acids: CASSLGPDTQYF. The CDR3 coding sequence is TGTGCCAGCAGTTTGGGGCCAGATACGCAGTATTTT. The chain uses TRBV27 and TRBJ2-3, with D possibly being TRBD1 (5 bases). The CDR3 covers 12 residues. V lost 3 bases and J 4 bases, leaving 5 bases between the germline ends. Germline V gene data show CDR1 as MNHEY and CDR2 as SMNVEV (reference sequence).

This clone came up a few times. This chain uses TRBV5-8 with TRBJ1-2, with no clear D. CDR1 and CDR2 (germline): SGHTS, YDEGEE. The CDR3 contains 13 residues. V lost 0 bases, J lost 4 bases, and 7 bases lay in between. As DNA, the CDR3 is TGTGCCAGCAGCTTGGTCCAATTCTATGGCTACACCTTC. It translates to CASSLVQFYGYTF.

The rearrangement links TRBV7-8 to TRBJ2-5; a weak D match, TRBD2 (6 bases). With the DNA end fitting TRBJ2-7 better, the J assignment may be wrong. This CDR3 region has 16 residues. Germline loops: CDR1 SGHVS, CDR2 FQNEAQ. The CDR3 reads CASSLTGTPPAYEQYF. The CDR3, as DNA: TGTGCCAGCAGCTTAACCGGGACTCCCCCCGCCTACGAGCAGTACTTC.

The rearrangement uses TRBV5-6 and TRBJ1-1, with D possibly being TRBD1 (5 bases). The CDR3 loop spans 17 amino acids. Deletions cut 1 base from V and 3 bases from J, with 19 bases between. The germline V gene encodes CDR1 SGHDT and CDR2 YYEEEE. CDR3 sequence: CASSLRGSGMGYTEAFF. The DNA for the CDR3 is TGTGCCAGCAGCTTGAGGGGAAGCGGGATGGGCTACACTGAAGCTTTCTTT.

The genes are TRBV6-5 and TRBJ1-5, with TRBD1 identical over 9 bases. The CDR3 is made up of 13 amino acids. V lost 8 bases to trimming and J lost 6 bases; unmatched junction nucleotides: 5. In germline, CDR1 is MNHEY, CDR2 SVGAGI. CDR3 amino acids: CASRTGGGQPQHF. As DNA, the CDR3 is TGTGCCAGCCGTACAGGGGGCGGTCAGCCCCAGCATTTT.

The chain uses TRBV19 and TRBJ2-2, with 7 bases identical to TRBD2. Germline CDR1 LNHDA, CDR2 SQIVND (reference sequence). V lost 10 bases to trimming and J lost 4 bases; unmatched junction nucleotides: 15. The length of the CDR3 is 16 residues. This chain's CDR3 is CATFDRGGGITGELFF. The CDR3 nucleotides read TGTGCCACCTTCGACCGAGGCGGGGGAATCACCGGGGAGCTGTTTTTT. Drawing the rest from reference TRBV19 and TRBJ2-2, the complete variable domain is DGGITQSPKYLFRKEGQNVTLSCEQNLNHDAMYWYRQDPGQGLRLIYYSQIVNDFQKGDIAEGYSVSREKKESFPLTVTSAQKNPTAFYLCATFDRGGGITGELFFGEGSRLTVL.

This sequence joins TRBV29-1 and TRBJ1-2, with TRBD1 identical over 8 bases. After removal of 0 bases from V and 4 bases from J, the junction contained 4 bases not matched to a gene. CDR1 is SQVTM and CDR2 is ANQGSEA in the germline V gene. The CDR3 runs 14 residues. CDR3 in DNA: TGCAGCGTTGAAGACACAGGGGGAGGCTATGGCTACACCTTC. It encodes CSVEDTGGGYGYTF.

V gene TRBV30 combines with J gene TRBJ1-2; TRBD1 matches 10 bases. Germline assignment: CDR1 GTSNPN and CDR2 SVGIG (reference sequence). V lost 5 bases and J lost 5; bases outside the gene matches: 5. The CDR3 consists of 13 residues. The CDR3 protein is CAWDRGRGYGYTF. For the CDR3, the DNA is TGTGCCTGGGACAGGGGGCGGGGATATGGCTACACCTTC.

This chain uses TRBV15 with TRBJ2-7; tentative D call: TRBD1 (6 bases). The CDR3 spans 15 residues. The V gene's germline CDR1 is LNHNV and CDR2 YYDKDF (reference sequence). V dropped 0 bases and J dropped 3 bases, with 12 bases sitting between them. For the CDR3, the DNA is TGTGCCACCAGCAGAGAGACAGGAGAACTCTACGAGCAGTACTTC. It codes for CATSRETGELYEQYF.

The chain is built from TRBV27 and TRBJ2-7; 8 bases align to TRBD2. V gave up 6 bases and J gave up 2 bases; unmatched junction bases: 6. The length of the CDR3 is 14 residues. Germline loops: CDR1 MNHEY, CDR2 SMNVEV (reference sequence). CDR3 in amino acids: CASRETGGPYEQYF. Written as DNA, the CDR3 is TGTGCCAGCAGGGAGACGGGGGGGCCCTACGAGCAGTACTTC.

The genes are TRBV7-8 and TRBJ2-1, with 7 bases identical to TRBD1. The germline gives CDR1 SGHVS, CDR2 FQNEAQ. The trim removed 0 bases at V and 1 base at J, leaving 9 bases unmatched. This CDR3 has 18 residues. The CDR3 DNA is TGTGCCAGCAGCTTAGCCTCCGAGACAGGGAGATCCTACAATGAGCAGTTCTTC. This sequence encodes CASSLASETGRSYNEQFF.

This clone was seen a single time. J is TRBJ2-7 and V is TRBV27, with D maybe TRBD2 (6 bases). CDR1 MNHEY and CDR2 SMNVEV come from the germline V gene (reference sequence). The V gene lost 5 bases and the J gene lost 0 bases, with 17 bases spanning the gap. CDR3 size: 16 residues. DNA of the CDR3: TGTGCCAGCAGTCCGAAGGGGCTCGGGGGCTCCTACGAGCAGTACTTC. Residues: CASSPKGLGGSYEQYF.

In this sample, this clone turned up a few times. The rearrangement uses TRBV10-1 and TRBJ2-3, with D possibly TRBD2 on 5 matching bases. V lost 7 bases and J lost 2, with 16 bases in between. CDR3 length: 15 residues. Germline V gene data show CDR1 as WNHNN and CDR2 as SYGVQD (reference sequence). DNA of the CDR3: TGCGCCAGCACCCCGGGCGGGCTACCCACAGATACGCAGTATTTT. This sequence encodes CASTPGGLPTDTQYF.

V usage is TRBV11-2 and J usage is TRBJ2-3, with 13 bases matching TRBD2. The V segment lost 4 bases and the J segment 0 bases; nucleotides outside the gene matches: 10. There are 19 residues in the CDR3. Germline V gives CDR1 SGHAT, CDR2 FQNNGV. The CDR3 loop is CASSSLTSGGAMSTDTQYF. The CDR3, as DNA: TGTGCCAGCAGCTCCCTTACTAGCGGGGGGGCGATGAGCACAGATACGCAGTATTTT.

The chain joins TRBV6-5 to TRBJ2-1; D remains ambiguous. CDR1 and CDR2 (germline): MNHEY, SVGAGI. The CDR3 runs to 14 residues. The V gene lost 2 bases and the J gene lost 6 bases, with 11 bases spanning the gap. The DNA of the CDR3 is TGTGCCAGCAGTTACCCCCACTCGGGCAATGAGCAGTTCTTC. It encodes CASSYPHSGNEQFF.

The chain recombines TRBV28 with TRBJ1-2; TRBD1 agrees at 9 bases. CDR1 and CDR2 from the germline V gene are MDHEN and SYDVKM. J was trimmed by 6 bases and V by 5 bases; bases with no gene match: 13. The CDR3 consists of 16 residues. CDR3: CASSLPSTGGGHGYTF. CDR3 bases: TGTGCCAGCAGTCTCCCTTCGACAGGGGGTGGACATGGCTACACCTTC.

The rearrangement joins TRBV6-5 to TRBJ1-2; 9 bases are shared with TRBD1. The CDR3 is 15 residues long. V shed 2 bases and J 3 bases; nucleotides not matched to a gene: 4. Germline CDR1 reads MNHEY; CDR2 reads SVGAGI. The CDR3 DNA sequence: TGTGCCAGCAGTTACGACAGGGGGGCGGACTATGGCTACACCTTC. Protein: CASSYDRGADYGYTF.

The chain couples TRBV6-1 to TRBJ2-2; no reliable D call. Trimming removed 1 base from V and 5 bases from J, with 5 bases in between. The CDR3 is 13 residues long. The germline CDR1 and CDR2 sequences are MNHNS and SASEGT. In DNA, the CDR3 is TGTGCCAGCAGTGAAGGTCCGACCGGGGAGCTGTTTTTT. Its protein product is CASSEGPTGELFF.

The CDR3 spells CASSLQGPGSADTQYF. The DNA of the CDR3 is TGTGCCAGTAGTTTACAGGGCCCAGGGAGCGCAGATACGCAGTATTTT. The genes are TRBV19 and TRBJ2-3; the D gene is possibly TRBD1 (6 bases). The length of the CDR3 is 16 residues. Per germline, CDR1 LNHDA and CDR2 SQIVND (reference sequence). V was cut by 5 bases and J by 4 bases, with 19 bases left in between.